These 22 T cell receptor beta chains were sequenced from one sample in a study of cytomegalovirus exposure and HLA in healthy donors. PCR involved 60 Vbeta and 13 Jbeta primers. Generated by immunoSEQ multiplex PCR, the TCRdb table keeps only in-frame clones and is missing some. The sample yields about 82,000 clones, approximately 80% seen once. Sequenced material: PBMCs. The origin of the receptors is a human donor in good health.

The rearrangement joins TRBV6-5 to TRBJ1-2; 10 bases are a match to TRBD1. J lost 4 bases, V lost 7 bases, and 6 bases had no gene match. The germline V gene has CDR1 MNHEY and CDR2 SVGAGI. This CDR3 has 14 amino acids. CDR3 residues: CASTQTGGSYGYTF. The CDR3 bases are TGTGCCAGCACCCAGACAGGGGGCAGCTATGGCTACACCTTC.

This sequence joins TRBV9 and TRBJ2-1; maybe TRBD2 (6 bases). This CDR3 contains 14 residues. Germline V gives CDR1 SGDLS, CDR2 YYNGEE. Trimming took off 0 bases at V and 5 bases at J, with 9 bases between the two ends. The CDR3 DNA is TGTGCCAGCAGCGTAGGAGGAGGGAACAATGAGCAGTTCTTC. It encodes CASSVGGGNNEQFF.

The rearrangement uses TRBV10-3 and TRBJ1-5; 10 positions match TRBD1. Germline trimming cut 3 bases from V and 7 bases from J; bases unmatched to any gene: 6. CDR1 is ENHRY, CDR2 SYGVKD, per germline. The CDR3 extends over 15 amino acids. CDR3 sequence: CAISDRDRGGQPQHF. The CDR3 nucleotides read TGTGCCATCAGTGATCGGGACAGGGGTGGCCAGCCCCAGCATTTT.

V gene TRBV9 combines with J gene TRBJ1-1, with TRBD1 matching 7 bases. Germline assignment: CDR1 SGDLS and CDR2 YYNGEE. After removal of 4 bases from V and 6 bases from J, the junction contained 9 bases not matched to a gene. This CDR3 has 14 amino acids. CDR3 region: CASSSGGGGAEAFF. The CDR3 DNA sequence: TGTGCCAGCAGCTCAGGGGGAGGTGGGGCTGAAGCTTTCTTT.

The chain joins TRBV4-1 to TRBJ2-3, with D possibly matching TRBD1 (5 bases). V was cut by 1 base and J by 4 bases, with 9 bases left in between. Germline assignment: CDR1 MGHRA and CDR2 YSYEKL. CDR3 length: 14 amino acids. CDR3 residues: CASSQGGLADTQYF. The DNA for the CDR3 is TGCGCCAGCAGCCAAGGGGGCCTAGCAGATACGCAGTATTTT.

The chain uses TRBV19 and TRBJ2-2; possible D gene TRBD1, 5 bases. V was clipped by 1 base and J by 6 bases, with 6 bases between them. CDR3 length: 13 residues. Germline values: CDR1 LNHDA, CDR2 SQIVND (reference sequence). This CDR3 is CASSIVGAGELFF. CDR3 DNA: TGTGCCAGTAGTATAGTAGGGGCCGGGGAGCTGTTTTTT.

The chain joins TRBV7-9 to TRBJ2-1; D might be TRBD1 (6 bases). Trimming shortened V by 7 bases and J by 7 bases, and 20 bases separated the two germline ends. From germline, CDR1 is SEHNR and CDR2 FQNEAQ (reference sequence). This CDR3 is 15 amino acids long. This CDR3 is CASNAWGTPDNEQFF. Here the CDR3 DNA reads TGTGCCAGCAACGCCTGGGGGACACCGGATAATGAGCAGTTCTTC.

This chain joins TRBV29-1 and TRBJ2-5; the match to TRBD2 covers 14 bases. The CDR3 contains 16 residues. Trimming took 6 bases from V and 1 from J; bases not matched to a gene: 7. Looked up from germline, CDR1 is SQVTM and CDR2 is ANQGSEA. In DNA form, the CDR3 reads TGCAGCGTGGCCCGGACTAGCGGGGGGCCCCAAGAGACCCAGTACTTC. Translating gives CSVARTSGGPQETQYF.

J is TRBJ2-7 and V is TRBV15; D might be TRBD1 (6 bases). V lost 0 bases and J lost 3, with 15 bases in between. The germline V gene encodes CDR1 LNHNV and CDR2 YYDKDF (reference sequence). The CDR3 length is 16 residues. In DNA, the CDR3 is TGTGCCACCAGCAGAGATGGGCAGGGGTACATCTACGAGCAGTACTTC. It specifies CATSRDGQGYIYEQYF. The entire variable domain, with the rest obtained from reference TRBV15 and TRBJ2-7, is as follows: DAMVIQNPRYQVTQFGKPVTLSCSQTLNHNVMYWYQQKSSQAPKLLFHYYDKDFNNEADTPDNFQSRRPNTSFCFLDIRSPGLGDTAMYLCATSRDGQGYIYEQYFGPGTRLTVT.

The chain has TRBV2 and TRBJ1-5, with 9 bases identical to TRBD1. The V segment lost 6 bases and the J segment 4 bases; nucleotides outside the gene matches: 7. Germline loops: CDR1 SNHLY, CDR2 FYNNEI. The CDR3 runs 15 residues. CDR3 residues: CASSIQGASNQPQHF. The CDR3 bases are TGTGCCAGCAGCATACAGGGGGCATCGAATCAGCCCCAGCATTTT.

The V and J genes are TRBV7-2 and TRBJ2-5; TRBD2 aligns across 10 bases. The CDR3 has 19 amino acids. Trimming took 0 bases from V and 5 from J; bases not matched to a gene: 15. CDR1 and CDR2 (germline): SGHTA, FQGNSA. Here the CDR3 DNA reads TGTGCCAGCAGCTTAGCGGGAGCGGGGGGGCCCCGGGGGGTGGAGACCCAGTACTTC. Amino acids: CASSLAGAGGPRGVETQYF.

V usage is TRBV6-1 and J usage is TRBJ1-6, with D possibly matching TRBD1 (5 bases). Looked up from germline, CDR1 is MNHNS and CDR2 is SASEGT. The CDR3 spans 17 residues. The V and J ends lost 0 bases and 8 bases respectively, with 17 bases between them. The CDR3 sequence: CASSEAVRLLGDSPLHF. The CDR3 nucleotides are TGTGCCAGCAGTGAAGCGGTCAGGTTATTAGGGGATTCACCCCTCCACTTT.

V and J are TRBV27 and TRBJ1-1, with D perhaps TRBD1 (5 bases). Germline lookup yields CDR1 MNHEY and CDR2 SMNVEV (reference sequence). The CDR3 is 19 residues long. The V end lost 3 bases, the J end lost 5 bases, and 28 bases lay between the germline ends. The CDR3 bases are TGTGCCAGCAGTTTCTCTGTGGTTATGGGGCAGTTGTCACGAACTGAAGCTTTCTTT. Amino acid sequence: CASSFSVVMGQLSRTEAFF.

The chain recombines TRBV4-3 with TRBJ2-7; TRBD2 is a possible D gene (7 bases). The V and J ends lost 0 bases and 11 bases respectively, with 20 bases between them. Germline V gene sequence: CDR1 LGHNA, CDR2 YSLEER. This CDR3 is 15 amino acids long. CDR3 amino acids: CASSQDGGRGNLKYF. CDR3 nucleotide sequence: TGCGCCAGCAGCCAAGATGGGGGGAGGGGGAACTTGAAGTACTTC.

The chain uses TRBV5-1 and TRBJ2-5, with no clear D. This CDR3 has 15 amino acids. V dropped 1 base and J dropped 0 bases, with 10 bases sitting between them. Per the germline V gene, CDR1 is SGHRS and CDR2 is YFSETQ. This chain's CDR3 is CASSLTTPDQETQYF. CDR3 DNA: TGCGCCAGCAGCTTGACTACCCCAGACCAAGAGACCCAGTACTTC.

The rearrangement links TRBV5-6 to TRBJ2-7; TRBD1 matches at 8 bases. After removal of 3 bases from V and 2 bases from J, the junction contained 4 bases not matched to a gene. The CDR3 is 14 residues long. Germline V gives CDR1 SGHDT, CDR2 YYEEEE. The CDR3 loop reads CASSSPGGTYEQYF. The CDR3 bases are TGTGCCAGCAGCTCCCCAGGGGGCACCTACGAGCAGTACTTC.

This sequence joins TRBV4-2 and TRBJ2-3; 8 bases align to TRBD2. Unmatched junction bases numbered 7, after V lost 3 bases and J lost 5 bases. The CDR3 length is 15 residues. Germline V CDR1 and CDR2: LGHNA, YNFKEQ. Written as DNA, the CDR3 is TGTGCCAGCAGCCACGGTAGCGGGGATAAAGATACGCAGTATTTT. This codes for CASSHGSGDKDTQYF.

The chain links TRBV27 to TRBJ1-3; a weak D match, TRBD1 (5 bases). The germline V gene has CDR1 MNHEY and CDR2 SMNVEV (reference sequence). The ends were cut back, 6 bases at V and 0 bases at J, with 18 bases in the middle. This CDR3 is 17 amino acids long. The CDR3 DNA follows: TGTGCCAGCAGCCTGGGAGGGGCGCCTGCCTCTGGAAACACCATATATTTT. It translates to CASSLGGAPASGNTIYF.

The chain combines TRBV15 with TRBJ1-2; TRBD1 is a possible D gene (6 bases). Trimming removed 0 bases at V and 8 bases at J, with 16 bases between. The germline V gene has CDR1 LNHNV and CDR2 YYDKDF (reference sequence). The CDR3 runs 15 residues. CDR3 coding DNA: TGTGCCACCAGCAGAGATCCGGACAGCTCCCGGGGCTACACCTTC. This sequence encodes CATSRDPDSSRGYTF.

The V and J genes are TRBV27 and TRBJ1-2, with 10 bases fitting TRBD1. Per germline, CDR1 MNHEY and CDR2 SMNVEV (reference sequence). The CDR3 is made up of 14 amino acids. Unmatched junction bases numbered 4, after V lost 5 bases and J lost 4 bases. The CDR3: CASSMTGGSYGYTF. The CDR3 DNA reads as TGTGCCAGCAGTATGACAGGGGGCAGCTATGGCTACACCTTC.

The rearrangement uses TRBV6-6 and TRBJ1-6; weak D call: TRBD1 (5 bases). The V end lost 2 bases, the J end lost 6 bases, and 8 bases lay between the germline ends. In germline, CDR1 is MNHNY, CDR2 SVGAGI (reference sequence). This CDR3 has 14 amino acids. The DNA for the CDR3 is TGTGCCAGCAGTTACGATCAGGGTAATTCACCCCTCCACTTT. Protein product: CASSYDQGNSPLHF.

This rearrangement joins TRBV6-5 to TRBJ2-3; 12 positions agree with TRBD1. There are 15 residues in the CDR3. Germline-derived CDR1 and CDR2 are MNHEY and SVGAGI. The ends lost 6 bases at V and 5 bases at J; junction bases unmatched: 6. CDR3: CASRPGQGARDTQYF. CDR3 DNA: TGTGCCAGCAGACCGGGACAGGGGGCAAGAGATACGCAGTATTTT.